Listed below are T cell receptor beta chains from one sample, sequenced in a study of blood T cell repertoires in COVID-19. Produced via immunoSEQ multiplex PCR; TCRdb's table is partial and in-frame only. The table lists 200,000 to 250,000 clones, roughly 81% of them singletons. The sample consisted of peripheral blood. Source of these receptors: a man in his forties or fifties with acute or convalescent COVID-19. Each CDR3 is given with its conserved first and last residue. Each record gives: J gene, CDR3 length, clone size, D gene, V gene, CDR3 DNA, CDR3 protein. The D gene is left open where the match is weak. Size is stated for part of the rows, as once, few or many counts, or as a class when the clone is expanded.

>TRBJ1-2|15|.|.|TRBV28
TGTGCCAGCAGTTTCCCGGGACACAATTCCGAGAGCTACACCTTC
CASSFPGHNSESYTF
>TRBJ1-2|13|few|TRBD1|TRBV6-5
TGTGCCAGCAGTCTACAGGGGGGCTATGGCTACACCTTC
CASSLQGGYGYTF
>TRBJ2-4|15|few|TRBD1|TRBV5-4
TGTGCCAGCAGCTTGGTGTCAGGGGGCAAAAACATTCAGTACTTC
CASSLVSGGKNIQYF
>TRBJ2-3|15|.|.|TRBV28
TGTGCCAGCAGTTTTTTGGGTTTTGGGCCAGATACGCAGTATTTT
CASSFLGFGPDTQYF
>TRBJ2-7|15|.|TRBD1|TRBV30
TGTGCCTGGAGCTTGACAGGGGCCCTCTCCCACGAGCAGTACTTC
CAWSLTGALSHEQYF
>TRBJ1-5|18|.|TRBD1|TRBV4-1
TGCGCCAGCAGCCAAGAACCCGGGACAGATTATAGCAATCAGCCCCAGCATTTT
CASSQEPGTDYSNQPQHF
>TRBJ1-3|15|.|TRBD1|TRBV5-6
TGTGCCAGCAGCATACCAACAGGGGGCAGGGACACCATATATTTT
CASSIPTGGRDTIYF
>TRBJ2-1|16|.|.|TRBV3-1/TRBV3-2
TGTGCCAGCAGGGACGGGGGGACAGGATGGTCGGATGAGCAGTTCTTC
CASRDGGTGWSDEQFF
>TRBJ2-7|13|.|TRBD2|TRBV6-4
TGTGCCAGCAATGGACTAGCCGACTACGAGCAGTACTTC
CASNGLADYEQYF
>TRBJ2-7|13|.|TRBD1|TRBV7-2
TGTGCCAGCAGCTTAGTGACAGGGATCGAGCAGTACTTC
CASSLVTGIEQYF
>TRBJ1-1|16|.|.|TRBV3-1/TRBV3-2
TGTGCCAGCAGCCAAGCGGGGGGGGCTGGGAACACTGAAGCTTTCTTT
CASSQAGGAGNTEAFF
>TRBJ2-1|16|.|TRBD2|TRBV28
TGTGCCAGCAGTTCTGGGACTAGCGGGCACTACAATGAGCAGTTCTTC
CASSSGTSGHYNEQFF
>TRBJ1-6|17|.|.|TRBV14
TGTGCCAGCAGCCAAGATCAACAACGCTATAGGGGTTCACCCCTCCACTTT
CASSQDQQRYRGSPLHF
>TRBJ1-2|15|.|.|TRBV27
TGTGCCAGCAGGGACGAGGGTTTGGGCGACTATGGCTACACCTTC
CASRDEGLGDYGYTF
>TRBJ1-5|15|.|.|TRBV5-3
TGTGCCAGAAGCTGCCTGCGAACGCCCGTTGCGCCCCAGCATTTT
CARSCLRTPVAPQHF
>TRBJ2-3|13|.|.|TRBV18
TGTGCCAGCTCATCCCGGGATAGCGATACGCAGTATTTT
CASSSRDSDTQYF
>TRBJ1-2|13|.|TRBD1|TRBV30
TGTGCCTCGATGCGACAGGGCAACTATGGCTACACCTTC
CASMRQGNYGYTF
>TRBJ2-2|15|.|TRBD1|TRBV6-5
TGTGCCAGCAGTTGGTACTTACAGGGGGCCGGGGAGCTGTTTTTT
CASSWYLQGAGELFF
>TRBJ2-5|16|.|TRBD1|TRBV5-4
TGTGCCAGCAGCTCAGGACAGGGGGGGATGCGAGAGACCCAGTACTTC
CASSSGQGGMRETQYF
>TRBJ1-2|15|.|TRBD1|TRBV28
TGTGCCAGCAGTTCCCCGGGACAGGCGGACTATGGCTACACCTTC
CASSSPGQADYGYTF
>TRBJ1-1|13|.|.|TRBV18
TGTGCCAGCTCACCCAAGCAGGGGACTGAAGCTTTCTTT
CASSPKQGTEAFF
>TRBJ1-5|14|.|.|TRBV7-2
TGTGCCAGCAGCTTAATTGTAGGCGGGGGGCCCCAGCATTTT
CASSLIVGGGPQHF
>TRBJ2-5|15|.|TRBD2|TRBV5-1
TGCGCCAGCAGCTCCGGGACTAGCGGACAAGAGACCCAGTACTTC
CASSSGTSGQETQYF
>TRBJ1-2|15|.|.|TRBV4-1
TGCGCCAGCAGCCAAGTAACGGGGGTAGGCTATGGCTACACCTTC
CASSQVTGVGYGYTF
>TRBJ1-2|14|few|.|TRBV15
TGTGCCACCAGCAGAGAAAAAACGACTATTGGCTACACCTTC
CATSREKTTIGYTF
>TRBJ1-2|14|few|.|TRBV2
TGTGCCAGCAGTGCTGGAGGCGGTTACTATGGCTACACCTTC
CASSAGGGYYGYTF
>TRBJ1-2|13|.|TRBD1|TRBV29-1
TGCAGCGCCCGGACAGGTTATAACTATGGCTACACCTTC
CSARTGYNYGYTF
>TRBJ1-2|13|.|.|TRBV19
TGTGCCAGTAGTATAGATCGTGTATATGGCTACACCTTC
CASSIDRVYGYTF
>TRBJ1-2|14|.|.|TRBV6-5
TGTGCCAGCAGCGTACAGGCTTTCGGAGATGGCTACACCTTC
CASSVQAFGDGYTF
>TRBJ2-2|13|once|.|TRBV6-5
TGTGCCAGCAGTCACTATCAGGACGGGGAGCTGTTTTTT
CASSHYQDGELFF
>TRBJ1-5|13|.|.|TRBV5-1
TGCGCCAGCAGCCGCGGGGAGGGACAGCCCCAGCATTTT
CASSRGEGQPQHF
>TRBJ1-4|14|few|.|TRBV3-1/TRBV3-2
TGTGCCAGCAGCCAACGCGATATCGGTGAAAAACTGTTTTTT
CASSQRDIGEKLFF
>TRBJ2-3|12|.|TRBD2|TRBV24-1
TGTGCCACCGGGGGGGGCACAGATACGCAGTATTTT
CATGGGTDTQYF
>TRBJ1-3|15|few|.|TRBV5-8
TGTGCCAGCAGCGCGTATGGTCTCTTTGGAAACACCATATATTTT
CASSAYGLFGNTIYF
>TRBJ1-5|12|.|.|TRBV27
TGTGCCAGCAGGGGCACTAATCAGCCCCAGCATTTT
CASRGTNQPQHF
>TRBJ1-2|13|few|TRBD1|TRBV7-9
TGTGCCAGCAGCCAGGGGGCTGGATATGGCTACACCTTC
CASSQGAGYGYTF
>TRBJ2-5|13|.|.|TRBV7-8
TGTGCCAGCAGCTTCAGGGGACCAGAGACCCAGTACTTC
CASSFRGPETQYF
>TRBJ1-2|15|.|TRBD1|TRBV2
TGTGCCAGCGAGGGGGCTGGGCTGATTGAATATGGCTACACCTTC
CASEGAGLIEYGYTF
>TRBJ1-5|16|.|TRBD1|TRBV5-1
TGCGCCAGCAGTTTTGGACAGGGGGGAATGGATCAGCCCCAGCATTTT
CASSFGQGGMDQPQHF
>TRBJ1-5|13|.|TRBD1|TRBV4-3
TGCGCCAGCAGCCCCTACAGGGGTCAGCCCCAGCATTTT
CASSPYRGQPQHF
>TRBJ1-5|15|.|TRBD1|TRBV24-1
TGTGCCACCAGAATTCAGGGACAGGACAATCAGCCCCAGCATTTT
CATRIQGQDNQPQHF
>TRBJ1-5|11|few|.|TRBV12-3/TRBV12-4
TGTGCCAGCAGCCAGCGAGGGCCCCAGCATTTT
CASSQRGPQHF
>TRBJ1-1|12|.|.|TRBV2
TGTGCCAGCACTTATGGACTGCCCGAAGCTTTCTTT
CASTYGLPEAFF
>TRBJ2-3|14|.|.|TRBV29-1
TGCAGTGTGTCGGCGGGTCGTCACACAGATACGCAGTATTTT
CSVSAGRHTDTQYF
>TRBJ2-7|15|.|TRBD1|TRBV28
TGTGCCAGCATCCCACCGGGACAGGGGTTTGGAGAGCAGTACTTC
CASIPPGQGFGEQYF
>TRBJ1-6|13|.|TRBD1|TRBV5-5
TGTGCCAGCAGCTTGGACAGGGGGTCACCCCTCCACTTT
CASSLDRGSPLHF
>TRBJ1-2|13|.|.|TRBV4-2
TGTGCCAGCAGCCAACCAGGGAACTATGGCTACACCTTC
CASSQPGNYGYTF
>TRBJ1-1|12|.|.|TRBV30
TGTGCCTGGAGTGGTGGGGGGACTGAAGCTTTCTTT
CAWSGGGTEAFF
>TRBJ1-1|14|.|.|TRBV6-4
TGTGCCAGCAGTGAACAGGGAAATCAGGGTGAAGCTTTCTTT
CASSEQGNQGEAFF
>TRBJ1-3|12|.|.|TRBV30
TGTGCCTGGAGTACGGAGGGAAACACCATATATTTT
CAWSTEGNTIYF
>TRBJ1-2|13|.|TRBD1|TRBV12-3/TRBV12-4
TGTGCCAGCAGTTTAAGGGGTGAGGGGGCAAACACCTTC
CASSLRGEGANTF
>TRBJ1-2|13|.|.|TRBV28
TGTGCCACTACCACTGGGACATTTGGGGGCTACACCTTC
CATTTGTFGGYTF
>TRBJ2-7|13|.|.|TRBV6-6
TGTGCCAGTAAGACTAGGGCTGGGGGAGAGCAGTACTTC
CASKTRAGGEQYF
>TRBJ1-1|17|.|TRBD1|TRBV18
TGTGCCAGCTCAAAGCCCGGGACAGGGCTAAGTTCCACTGAAGCTTTCTTT
CASSKPGTGLSSTEAFF
>TRBJ2-6|16|.|.|TRBV14
TGTGCCAGCAGCCCACAGAGACAGTCTGGGGCCAACGTCCTGACTTTC
CASSPQRQSGANVLTF
>TRBJ1-1|13|.|.|TRBV7-3
TGTGCCAGCAGCTCACAGGGAGAAACTGAAGCTTTCTTT
CASSSQGETEAFF
>TRBJ1-6|16|.|.|TRBV2
TGTGCCACCGAAACTGGGAGTAGCTCCTATAATTCACCCCTCCACTTT
CATETGSSSYNSPLHF